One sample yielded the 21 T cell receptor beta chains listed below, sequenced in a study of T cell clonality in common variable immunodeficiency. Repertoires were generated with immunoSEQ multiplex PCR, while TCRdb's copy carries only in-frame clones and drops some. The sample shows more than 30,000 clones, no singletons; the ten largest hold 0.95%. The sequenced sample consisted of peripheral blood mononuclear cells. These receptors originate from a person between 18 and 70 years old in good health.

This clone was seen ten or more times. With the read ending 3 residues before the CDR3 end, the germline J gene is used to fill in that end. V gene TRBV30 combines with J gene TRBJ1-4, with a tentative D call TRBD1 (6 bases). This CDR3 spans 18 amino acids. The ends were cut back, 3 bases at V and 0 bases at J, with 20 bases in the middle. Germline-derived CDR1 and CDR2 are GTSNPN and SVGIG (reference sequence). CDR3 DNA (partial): TGTGCCTGGAGCCAAGAACAGGGAACCTTTGCAACTAATGAAAAA. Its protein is CAWSQEQGTFATNEK. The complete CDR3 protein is CAWSQEQGTFATNEKLFF.

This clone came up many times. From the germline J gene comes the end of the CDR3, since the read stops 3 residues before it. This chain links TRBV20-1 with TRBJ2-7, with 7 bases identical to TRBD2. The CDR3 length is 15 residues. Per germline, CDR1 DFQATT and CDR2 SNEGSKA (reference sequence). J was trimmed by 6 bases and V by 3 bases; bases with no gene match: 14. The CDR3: CSARKAGETGGEQYF. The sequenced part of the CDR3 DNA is TGCAGTGCTAGGAAGGCGGGAGAGACGGGGGGCGAG.

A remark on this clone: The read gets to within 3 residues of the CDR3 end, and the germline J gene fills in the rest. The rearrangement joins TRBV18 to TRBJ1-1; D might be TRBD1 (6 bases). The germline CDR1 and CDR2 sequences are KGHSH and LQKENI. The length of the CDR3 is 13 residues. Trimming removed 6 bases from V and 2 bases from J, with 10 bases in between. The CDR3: CASSGQYNTEAFF. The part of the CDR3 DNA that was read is TGTGCCAGCTCCGGACAGTATAACACTGAA. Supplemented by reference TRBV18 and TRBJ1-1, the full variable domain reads NAGVMQNPRHLVRRRGQEARLRCSPMKGHSHVYWYRQLPEEGLKFMVYLQKENIIDESGMPKERFSAEFPKEGPSILRIQQVVRGDSAAYFCASSGQYNTEAFFGQGTRLTVV.

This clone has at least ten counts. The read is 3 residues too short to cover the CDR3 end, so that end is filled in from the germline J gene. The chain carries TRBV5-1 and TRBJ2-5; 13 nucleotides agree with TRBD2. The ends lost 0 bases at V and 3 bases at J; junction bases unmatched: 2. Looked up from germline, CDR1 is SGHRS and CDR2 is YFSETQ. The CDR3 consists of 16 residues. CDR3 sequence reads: CASSLGGLAGEETQYF. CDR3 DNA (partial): TGCGCCAGCAGCTTGGGTGGACTAGCGGGGGAAGAGACC.

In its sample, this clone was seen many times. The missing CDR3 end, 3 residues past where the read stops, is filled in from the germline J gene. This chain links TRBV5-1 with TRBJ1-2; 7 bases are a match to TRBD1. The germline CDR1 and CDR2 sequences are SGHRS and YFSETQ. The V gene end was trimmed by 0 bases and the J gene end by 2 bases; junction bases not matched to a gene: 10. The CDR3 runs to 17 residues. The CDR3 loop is CASSLEPPTGRNYGYTF. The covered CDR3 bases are TGCGCCAGCAGCTTGGAGCCTCCGACAGGGCGAAACTATGGC. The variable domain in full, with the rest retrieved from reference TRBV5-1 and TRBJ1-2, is KAGVTQTPRYLIKTRGQQVTLSCSPISGHRSVSWYQQTPGQGLQFLFEYFSETQRNKGNFPGRFSGRQFSNSRSEMNVSTLELGDSALYLCASSLEPPTGRNYGYTFGSGTRLTVV.

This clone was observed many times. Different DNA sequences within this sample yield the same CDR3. The CDR3 region is CASSLSGGYGYTF. The sequenced CDR3 bases are TGTGCCAGCAGCTTATCCGGGGGCTATGGC. The gene calls are TRBV7-2 and TRBJ1-2; TRBD1 is a possible D gene (5 bases). From the germline J gene comes the end of the CDR3, since the read stops 3 residues before it. Looked up from germline, CDR1 is SGHTA and CDR2 is FQGNSA. V was cut by 2 bases and J by 4 bases, with 8 bases left in between. The CDR3 totals 13 residues.

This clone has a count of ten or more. CDR3 residues: CASSLARGSVRVGAFF. Partial CDR3 DNA: TGTGCCAGCAGCTTAGCTAGGGGCAGTGTGAGGGTGGGA. The chain joins TRBV7-2 to TRBJ1-1, with TRBD1 as a possible D gene (5 bases). The read falls 3 residues short of the CDR3 end, and the missing part is taken from the germline J gene. Germline-derived CDR1 and CDR2 are SGHTA and FQGNSA. The CDR3 has 16 residues.

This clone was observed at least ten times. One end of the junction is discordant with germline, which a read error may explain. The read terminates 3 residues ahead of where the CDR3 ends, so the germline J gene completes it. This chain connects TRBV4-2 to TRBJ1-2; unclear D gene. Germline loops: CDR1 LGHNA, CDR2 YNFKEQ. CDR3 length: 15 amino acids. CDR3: CASSQYMQSNYGYTF. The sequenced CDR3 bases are TGCGCCAGCAGCCAATATATGCAGAGTAACTATGGC.

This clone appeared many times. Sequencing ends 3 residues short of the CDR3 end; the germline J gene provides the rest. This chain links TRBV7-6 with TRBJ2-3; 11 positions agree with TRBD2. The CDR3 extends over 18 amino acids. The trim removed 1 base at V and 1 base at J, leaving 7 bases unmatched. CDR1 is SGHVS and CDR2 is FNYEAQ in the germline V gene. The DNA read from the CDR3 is TGTGCCAGCAGCTTAGAGACTAGCGGGAACCTTGGCACAGATACG. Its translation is CASSLETSGNLGTDT. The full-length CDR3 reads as CASSLETSGNLGTDTQYF.

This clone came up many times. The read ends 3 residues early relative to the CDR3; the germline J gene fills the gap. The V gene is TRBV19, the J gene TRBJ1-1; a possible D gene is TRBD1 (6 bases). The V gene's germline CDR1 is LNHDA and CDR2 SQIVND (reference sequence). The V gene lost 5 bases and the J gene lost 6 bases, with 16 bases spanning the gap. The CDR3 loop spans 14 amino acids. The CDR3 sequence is CASSSRRGAAEAFF. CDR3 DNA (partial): TGTGCCAGTAGTTCCAGGCGGGGGGCAGCTGAA.

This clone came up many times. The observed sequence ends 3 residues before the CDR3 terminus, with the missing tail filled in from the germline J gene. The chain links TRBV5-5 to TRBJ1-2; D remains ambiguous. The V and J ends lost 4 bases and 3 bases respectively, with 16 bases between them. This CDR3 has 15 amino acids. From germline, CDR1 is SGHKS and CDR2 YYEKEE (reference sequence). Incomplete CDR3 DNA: TGTGCCAGCAGCCCACCAGGTAGTGGTTACTATGGC. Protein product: CASSPPGSGYYG. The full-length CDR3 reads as CASSPPGSGYYGYTF.

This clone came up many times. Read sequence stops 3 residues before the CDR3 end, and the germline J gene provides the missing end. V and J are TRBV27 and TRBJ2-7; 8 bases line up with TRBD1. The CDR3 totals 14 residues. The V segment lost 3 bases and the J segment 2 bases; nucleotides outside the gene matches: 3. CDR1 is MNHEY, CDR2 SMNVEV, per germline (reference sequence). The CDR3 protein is CASSFTGQAYEQYF. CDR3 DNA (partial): TGTGCCAGCAGTTTCACGGGACAGGCCTACGAG.

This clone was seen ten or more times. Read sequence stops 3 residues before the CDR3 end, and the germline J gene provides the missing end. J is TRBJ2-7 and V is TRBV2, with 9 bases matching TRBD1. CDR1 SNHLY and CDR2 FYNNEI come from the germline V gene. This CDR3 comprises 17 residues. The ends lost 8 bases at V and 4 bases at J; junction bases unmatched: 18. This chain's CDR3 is CASEDGTGTGLEYEQYF. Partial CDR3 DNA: TGTGCCAGCGAAGACGGAACCGGGACAGGGCTCGAGTACGAG.

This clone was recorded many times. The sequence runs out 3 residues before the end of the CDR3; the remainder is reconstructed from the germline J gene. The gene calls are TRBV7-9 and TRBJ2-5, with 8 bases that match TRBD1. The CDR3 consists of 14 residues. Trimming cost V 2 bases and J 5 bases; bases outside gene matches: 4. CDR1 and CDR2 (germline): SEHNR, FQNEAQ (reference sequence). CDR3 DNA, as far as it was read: TGTGCCAGCAGCTTACAGGGGGCAGTGGAGACC. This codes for CASSLQGAVET. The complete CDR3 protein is CASSLQGAVETQYF.

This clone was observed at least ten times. The covered CDR3 bases are TGTGCCAGTAGTATTCAGGGAGGGGGCAATCAGCCC. As protein: CASSIQGGGNQP. The entire CDR3 is CASSIQGGGNQPQHF. The V call is TRBV19, the J call TRBJ1-5; a possible D gene is TRBD1 (5 bases). The observed sequence ends 3 residues before the CDR3 terminus, with the missing tail filled in from the germline J gene. This CDR3 is 15 amino acids long. V was pared by 3 bases and J by 2 bases, with 11 bases between. The V gene's germline CDR1 is LNHDA and CDR2 SQIVND (reference sequence).

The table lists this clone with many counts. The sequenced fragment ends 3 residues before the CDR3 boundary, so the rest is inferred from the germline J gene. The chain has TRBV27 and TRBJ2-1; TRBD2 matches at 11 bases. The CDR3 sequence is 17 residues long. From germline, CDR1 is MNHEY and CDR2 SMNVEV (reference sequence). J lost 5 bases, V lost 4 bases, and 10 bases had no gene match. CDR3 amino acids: CASSSPGLAAPDNEQFF. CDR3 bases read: TGTGCCAGCAGTTCACCGGGACTAGCGGCCCCTGACAATGAG.

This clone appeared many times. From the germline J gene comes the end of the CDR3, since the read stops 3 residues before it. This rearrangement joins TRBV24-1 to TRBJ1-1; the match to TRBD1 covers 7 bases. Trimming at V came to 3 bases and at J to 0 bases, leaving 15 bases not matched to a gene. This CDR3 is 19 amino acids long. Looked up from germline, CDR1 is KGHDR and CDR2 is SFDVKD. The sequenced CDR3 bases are TGTGCCACCAGTGATAAATTCGGAGGGGGCGCCCCCCTGAACACTGAA. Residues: CATSDKFGGGAPLNTE. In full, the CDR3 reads CATSDKFGGGAPLNTEAFF.

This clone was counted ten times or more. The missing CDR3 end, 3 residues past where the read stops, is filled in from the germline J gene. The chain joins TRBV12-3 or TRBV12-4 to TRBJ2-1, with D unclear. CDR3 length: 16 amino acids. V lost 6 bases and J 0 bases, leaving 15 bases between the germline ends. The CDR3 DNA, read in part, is TGTGCCAGCAGCCCTGGGCATCCCAGCTCCTACAATGAG. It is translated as CASSPGHPSSYNE. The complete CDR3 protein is CASSPGHPSSYNEQFF.

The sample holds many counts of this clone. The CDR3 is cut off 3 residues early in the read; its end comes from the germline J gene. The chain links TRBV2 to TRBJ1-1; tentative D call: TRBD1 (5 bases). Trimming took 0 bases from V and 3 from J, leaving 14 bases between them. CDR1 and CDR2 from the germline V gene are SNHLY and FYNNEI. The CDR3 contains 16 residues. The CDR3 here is CASSEAGGATYTEAFF. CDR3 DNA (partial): TGTGCCAGCAGTGAAGCGGGAGGGGCCACTTACACTGAA.

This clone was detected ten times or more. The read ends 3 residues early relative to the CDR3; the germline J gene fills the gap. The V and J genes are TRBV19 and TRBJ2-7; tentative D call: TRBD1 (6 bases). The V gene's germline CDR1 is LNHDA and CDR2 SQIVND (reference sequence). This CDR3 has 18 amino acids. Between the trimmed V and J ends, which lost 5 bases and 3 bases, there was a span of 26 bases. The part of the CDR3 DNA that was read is TGTGCCAGTAGTTTCGACAGCCGGGACAAGGGGAGCCACTACGAG. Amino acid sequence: CASSFDSRDKGSHYE. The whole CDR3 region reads CASSFDSRDKGSHYEQYF.

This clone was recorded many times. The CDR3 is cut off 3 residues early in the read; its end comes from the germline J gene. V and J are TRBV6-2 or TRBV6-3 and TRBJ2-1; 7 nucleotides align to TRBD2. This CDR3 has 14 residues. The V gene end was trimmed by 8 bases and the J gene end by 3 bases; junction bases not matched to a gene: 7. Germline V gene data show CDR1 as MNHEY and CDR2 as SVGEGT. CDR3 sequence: CASGRGVLYNEQFF. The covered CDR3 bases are TGTGCCAGCGGACGGGGGGTCCTCTACAATGAG.